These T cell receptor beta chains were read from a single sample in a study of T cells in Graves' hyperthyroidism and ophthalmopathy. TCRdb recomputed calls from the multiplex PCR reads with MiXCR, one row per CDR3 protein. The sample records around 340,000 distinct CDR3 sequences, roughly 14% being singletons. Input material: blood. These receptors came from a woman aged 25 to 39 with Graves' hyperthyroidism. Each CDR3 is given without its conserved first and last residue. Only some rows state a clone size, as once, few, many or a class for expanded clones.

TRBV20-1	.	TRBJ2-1	SARAAEQF
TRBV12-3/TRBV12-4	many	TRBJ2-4	ASRRQGGRNIQY
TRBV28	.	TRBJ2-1	ASLRPGRNEQF
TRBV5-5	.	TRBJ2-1	ASSLLGTRSYNEQF
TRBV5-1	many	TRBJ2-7	ASSPDWSSDEQY
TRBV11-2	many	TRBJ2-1	ASSLTSGDYNEQF
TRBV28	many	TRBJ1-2	ASSLYTPILGYT
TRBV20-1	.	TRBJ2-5	SAWTSGGGETQY
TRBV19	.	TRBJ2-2	ASSIYRTSGRAGELF
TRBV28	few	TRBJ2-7	ASSRDRRYEQY
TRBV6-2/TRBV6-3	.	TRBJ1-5	ASSEGWANKIYQPQH
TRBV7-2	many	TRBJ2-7	ASSLITLADLREQY
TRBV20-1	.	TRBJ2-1	SARASGGHGREQF
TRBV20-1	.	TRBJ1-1	SARDPGGAGMNTEAF
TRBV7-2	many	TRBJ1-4	ASSPTGSNEKLF